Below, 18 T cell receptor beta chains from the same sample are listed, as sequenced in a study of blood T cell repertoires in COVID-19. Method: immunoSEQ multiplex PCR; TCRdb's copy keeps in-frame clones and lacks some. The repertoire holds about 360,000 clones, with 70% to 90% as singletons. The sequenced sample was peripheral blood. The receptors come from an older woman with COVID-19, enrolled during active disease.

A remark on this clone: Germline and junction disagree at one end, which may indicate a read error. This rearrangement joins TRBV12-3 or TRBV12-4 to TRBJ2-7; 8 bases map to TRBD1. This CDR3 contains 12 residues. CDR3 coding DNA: TGTGCCAGCAGTTTAGGGACAGGGAGATCCCACTTC. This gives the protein CASSLGTGRSHF.

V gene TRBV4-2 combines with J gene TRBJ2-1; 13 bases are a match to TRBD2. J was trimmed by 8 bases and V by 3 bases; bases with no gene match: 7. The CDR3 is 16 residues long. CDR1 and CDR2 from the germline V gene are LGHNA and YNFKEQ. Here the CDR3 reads CASSQPTSGGVYEQFF. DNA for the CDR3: TGTGCCAGCAGCCAGCCCACTAGCGGGGGGGTCTATGAGCAGTTCTTC.

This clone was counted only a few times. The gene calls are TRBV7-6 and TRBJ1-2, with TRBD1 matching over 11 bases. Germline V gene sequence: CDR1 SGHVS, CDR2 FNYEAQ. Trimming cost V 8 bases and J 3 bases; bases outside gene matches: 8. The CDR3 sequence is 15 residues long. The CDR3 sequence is CASRPGQGVDYGYTF. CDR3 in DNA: TGTGCCAGCCGACCGGGACAGGGGGTAGACTATGGCTACACCTTC.

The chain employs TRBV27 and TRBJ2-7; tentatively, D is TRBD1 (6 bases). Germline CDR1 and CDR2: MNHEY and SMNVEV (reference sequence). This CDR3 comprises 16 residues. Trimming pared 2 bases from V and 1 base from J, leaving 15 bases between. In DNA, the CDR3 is TGTGCCAGCAGTTTAGGCCCAGGGGCAAGTTCCTACGAGCAGTACTTC. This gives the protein CASSLGPGASSYEQYF.

The CDR3 spells CAISGGVSEWGYTF. DNA for the CDR3: TGTGCCATCAGTGGCGGGGTTAGCGAGTGGGGCTACACCTTC. The chain couples TRBV10-3 to TRBJ1-2; no definite D call. The V gene's germline CDR1 is ENHRY and CDR2 SYGVKD. The ends were cut back, 4 bases at V and 8 bases at J, with 17 bases in the middle. The length of the CDR3 is 14 residues.

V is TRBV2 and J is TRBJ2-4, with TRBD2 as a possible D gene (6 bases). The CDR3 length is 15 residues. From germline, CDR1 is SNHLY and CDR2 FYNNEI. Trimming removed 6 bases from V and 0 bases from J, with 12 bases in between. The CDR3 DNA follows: TGTGCCAGCAGGGGGGGAGCAGTAGCCAAAAACATTCAGTACTTC. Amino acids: CASRGGAVAKNIQYF.

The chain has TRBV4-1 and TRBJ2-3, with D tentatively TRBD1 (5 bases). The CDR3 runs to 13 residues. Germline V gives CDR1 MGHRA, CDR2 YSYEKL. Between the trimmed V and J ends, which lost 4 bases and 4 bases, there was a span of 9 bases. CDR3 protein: CASSLQGPDTQYF. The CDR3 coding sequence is TGCGCCAGCAGCCTCCAGGGTCCAGATACGCAGTATTTT.

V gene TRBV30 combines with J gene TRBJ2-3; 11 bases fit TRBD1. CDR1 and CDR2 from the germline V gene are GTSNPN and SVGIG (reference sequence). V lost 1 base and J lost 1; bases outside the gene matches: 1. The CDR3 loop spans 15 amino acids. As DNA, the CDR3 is TGTGCCTGGAGTGAGGGACAGGGGGGCACAGATACGCAGTATTTT. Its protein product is CAWSEGQGGTDTQYF. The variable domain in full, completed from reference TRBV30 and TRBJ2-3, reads SQTIHQWPATLVQPVGSPLSLECTVEGTSNPNLYWYRQAAGRGLQLLFYSVGIGQISSEVPQNLSASRPQDRQFILSSKKLLLSDSGFYLCAWSEGQGGTDTQYFGPGTRLTVL.

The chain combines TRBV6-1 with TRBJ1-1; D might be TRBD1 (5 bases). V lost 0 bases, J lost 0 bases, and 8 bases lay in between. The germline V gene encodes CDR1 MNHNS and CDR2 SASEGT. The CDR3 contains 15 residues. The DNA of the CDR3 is TGTGCCAGCAGTGAAGCGACAGCAATGAACACTGAAGCTTTCTTT. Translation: CASSEATAMNTEAFF.

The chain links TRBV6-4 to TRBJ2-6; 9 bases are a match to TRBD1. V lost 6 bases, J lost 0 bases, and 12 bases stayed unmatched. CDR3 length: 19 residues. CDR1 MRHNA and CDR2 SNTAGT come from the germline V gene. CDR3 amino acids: CASRPRGTGHLSGANVLTF. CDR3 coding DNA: TGTGCCAGCAGGCCCCGGGGGACAGGGCACCTCTCTGGGGCCAACGTCCTGACTTTC.

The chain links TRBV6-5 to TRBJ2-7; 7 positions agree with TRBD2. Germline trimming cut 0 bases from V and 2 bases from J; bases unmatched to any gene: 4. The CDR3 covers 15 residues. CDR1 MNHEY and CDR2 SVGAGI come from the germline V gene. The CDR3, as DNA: TGTGCCAGCAGTTACTCGAATGGGGGGGCCTACGAGCAGTACTTC. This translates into CASSYSNGGAYEQYF.

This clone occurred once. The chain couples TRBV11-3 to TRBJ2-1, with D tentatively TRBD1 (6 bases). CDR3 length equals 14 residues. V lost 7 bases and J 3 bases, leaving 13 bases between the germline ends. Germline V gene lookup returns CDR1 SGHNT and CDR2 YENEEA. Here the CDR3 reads CASTPPTGYNEQFF. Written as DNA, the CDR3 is TGTGCCAGCACCCCACCGACAGGCTACAATGAGCAGTTCTTC.

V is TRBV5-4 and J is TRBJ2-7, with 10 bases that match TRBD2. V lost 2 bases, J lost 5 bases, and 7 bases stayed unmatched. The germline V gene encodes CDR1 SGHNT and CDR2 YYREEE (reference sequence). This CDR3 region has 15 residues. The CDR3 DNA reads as TGTGCCAGCAGCTTAAGCGGGGGGGCCACCCACGAGCAGTACTTC. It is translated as CASSLSGGATHEQYF.

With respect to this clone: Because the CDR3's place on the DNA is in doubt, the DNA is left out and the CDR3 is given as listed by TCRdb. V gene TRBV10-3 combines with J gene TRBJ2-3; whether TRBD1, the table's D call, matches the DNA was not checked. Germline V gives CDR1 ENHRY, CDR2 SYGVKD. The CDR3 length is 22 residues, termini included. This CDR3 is CAISVTGYTDTQYFGPGFSQYF.

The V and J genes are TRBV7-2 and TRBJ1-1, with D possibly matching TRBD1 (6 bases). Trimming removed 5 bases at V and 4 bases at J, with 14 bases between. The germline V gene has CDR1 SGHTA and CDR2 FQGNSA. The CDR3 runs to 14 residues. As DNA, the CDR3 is TGTGCCAGCAGCCCAGGACAGTTTCCCACTGAAGCTTTCTTT. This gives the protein CASSPGQFPTEAFF.

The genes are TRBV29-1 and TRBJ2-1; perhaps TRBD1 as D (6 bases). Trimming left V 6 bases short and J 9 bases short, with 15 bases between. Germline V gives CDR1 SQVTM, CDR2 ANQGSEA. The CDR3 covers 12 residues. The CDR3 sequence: CSVCLTGIEQFF. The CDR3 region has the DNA TGCAGCGTCTGTCTCACAGGGATTGAGCAGTTCTTC.

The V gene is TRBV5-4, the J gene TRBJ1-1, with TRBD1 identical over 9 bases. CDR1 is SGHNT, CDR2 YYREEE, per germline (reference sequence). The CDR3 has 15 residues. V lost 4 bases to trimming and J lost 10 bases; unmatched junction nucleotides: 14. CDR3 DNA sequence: TGTGCCAGCAGCAACCCGGGACAGGGAGAGGGGGTAGCTTTCTTT. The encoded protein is CASSNPGQGEGVAFF.

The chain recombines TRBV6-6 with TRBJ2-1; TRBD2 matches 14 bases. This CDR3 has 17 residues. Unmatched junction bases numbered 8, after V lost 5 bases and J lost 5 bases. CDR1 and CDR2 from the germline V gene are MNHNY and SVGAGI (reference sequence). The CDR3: CASSPLGLAGGHNEQFF. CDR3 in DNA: TGTGCCAGCAGTCCGCTTGGACTAGCGGGGGGCCACAATGAGCAGTTCTTC.